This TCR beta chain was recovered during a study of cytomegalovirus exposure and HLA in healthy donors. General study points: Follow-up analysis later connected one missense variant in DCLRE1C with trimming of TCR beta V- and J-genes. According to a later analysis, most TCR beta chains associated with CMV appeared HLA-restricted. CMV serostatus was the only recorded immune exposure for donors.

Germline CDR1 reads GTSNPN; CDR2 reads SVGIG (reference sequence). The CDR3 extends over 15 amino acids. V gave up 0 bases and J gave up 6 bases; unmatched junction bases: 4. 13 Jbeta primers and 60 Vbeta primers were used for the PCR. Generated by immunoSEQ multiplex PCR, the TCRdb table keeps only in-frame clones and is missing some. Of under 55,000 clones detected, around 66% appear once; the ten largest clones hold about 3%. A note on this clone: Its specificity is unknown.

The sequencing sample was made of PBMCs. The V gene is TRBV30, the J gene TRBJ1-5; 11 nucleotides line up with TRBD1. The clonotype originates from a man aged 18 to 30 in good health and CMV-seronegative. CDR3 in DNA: TGTGCCTGGAGTGTAGGGACAGGGGGTCCTCAGCCCCAGCATTTT. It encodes CAWSVGTGGPQPQHF.